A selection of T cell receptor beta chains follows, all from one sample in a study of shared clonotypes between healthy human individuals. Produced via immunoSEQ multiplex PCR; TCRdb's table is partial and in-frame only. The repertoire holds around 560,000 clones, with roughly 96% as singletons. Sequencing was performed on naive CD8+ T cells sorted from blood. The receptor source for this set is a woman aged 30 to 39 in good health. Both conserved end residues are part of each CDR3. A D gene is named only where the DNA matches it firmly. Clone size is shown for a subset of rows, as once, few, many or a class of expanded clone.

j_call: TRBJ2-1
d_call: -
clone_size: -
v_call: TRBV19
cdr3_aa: CASSMSQGAYNEQFF
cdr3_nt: TGTGCCAGTAGTATGAGTCAGGGAGCCTACAATGAGCAGTTCTTC

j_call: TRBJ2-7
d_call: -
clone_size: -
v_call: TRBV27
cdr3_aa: CASSLEGETYEQYF
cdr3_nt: TGTGCCAGCAGTTTAGAGGGGGAGACCTACGAGCAGTACTTC

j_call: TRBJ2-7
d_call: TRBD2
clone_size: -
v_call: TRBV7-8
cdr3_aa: CASSLAFAGAREVSYEQYF
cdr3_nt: TGTGCCAGCAGCTTAGCGTTTGCGGGAGCTAGGGAAGTATCCTACGAGCAGTACTTC

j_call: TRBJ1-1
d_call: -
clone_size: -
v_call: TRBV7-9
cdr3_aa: CASSSRGDTEAFF
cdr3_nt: TGTGCCAGCAGCTCGCGGGGGGACACTGAAGCTTTCTTT

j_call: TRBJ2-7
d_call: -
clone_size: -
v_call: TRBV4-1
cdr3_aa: CASSQDPLAITYEQYF
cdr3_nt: TGCGCCAGCAGCCAAGATCCCCTAGCGATTACCTACGAGCAGTACTTC

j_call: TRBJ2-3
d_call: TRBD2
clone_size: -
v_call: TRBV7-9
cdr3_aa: CASSATTSGNTDTQYF
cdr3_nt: TGTGCCAGCAGCGCGACGACTAGCGGTAACACAGATACGCAGTATTTT

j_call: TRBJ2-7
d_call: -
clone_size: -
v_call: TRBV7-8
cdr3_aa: CASSLGRVEAYEQYF
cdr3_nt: TGTGCCAGCAGCTTAGGGCGGGTGGAGGCTTACGAGCAGTACTTC

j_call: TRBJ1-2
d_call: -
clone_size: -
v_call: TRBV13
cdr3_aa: CASSSATETGANYGYTF
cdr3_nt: TGTGCCAGCAGCTCCGCAACTGAGACAGGAGCTAACTATGGCTACACCTTC

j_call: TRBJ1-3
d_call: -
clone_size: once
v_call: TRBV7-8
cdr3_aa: CASSHPVGSGNTIYF
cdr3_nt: TGTGCCAGCAGCCACCCGGTAGGCTCTGGAAACACCATATATTTT

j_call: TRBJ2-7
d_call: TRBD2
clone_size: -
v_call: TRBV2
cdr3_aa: CASSGTSVPTYEQYF
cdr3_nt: TGTGCCAGCAGTGGGACTAGCGTACCCACCTACGAGCAGTACTTC

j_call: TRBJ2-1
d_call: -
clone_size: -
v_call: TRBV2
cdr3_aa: CASSEPRFRSSYNEQFF
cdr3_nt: TGTGCCAGCAGTGAACCTCGATTCCGGAGCTCCTACAATGAGCAGTTCTTC

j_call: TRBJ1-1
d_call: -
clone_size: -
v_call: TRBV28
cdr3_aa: CASSSNYEQNTEAFF
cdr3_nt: TGTGCCAGCAGTTCTAACTACGAACAGAACACTGAAGCTTTCTTT

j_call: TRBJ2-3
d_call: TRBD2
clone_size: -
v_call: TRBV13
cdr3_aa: CASSTGGTSGETSTDTQYF
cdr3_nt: TGTGCCAGCAGCACTGGCGGGACTAGCGGGGAGACGAGCACAGATACGCAGTATTTT

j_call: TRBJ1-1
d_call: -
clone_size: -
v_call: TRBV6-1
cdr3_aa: CASSDMIGGFAFF
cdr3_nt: TGTGCCAGCAGTGATATGATCGGGGGATTCGCTTTCTTT

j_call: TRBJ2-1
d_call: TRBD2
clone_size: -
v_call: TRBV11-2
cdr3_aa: CASSWREENNEQFF
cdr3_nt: TGTGCCAGCAGCTGGCGGGAGGAGAACAATGAGCAGTTCTTC